This TCR beta chain was identified in a study of cytomegalovirus exposure and HLA in healthy donors. Overall study findings and caveats: Cytomegalovirus association was assigned to over 150 TCR beta chains. Some highly shared sequence variants likely arose as a pipeline artifact.

Both 60 Vbeta primers and 13 Jbeta primers went into the PCR. Produced via immunoSEQ multiplex PCR; TCRdb's table is partial and in-frame only. The repertoire has tens of thousands of clones, less than 85% of them found once; the top ten carry more than 9.5%. Comment on this clone: Antigen: not known.

Unmatched junction bases numbered 1, after V lost 4 bases and J lost 1 base. CDR3 length equals 12 residues. CDR1 and CDR2 from the germline V gene are SQVTM and ANQGSEA. The sequence was collected from a woman in her fifties or sixties in good health and CMV-seropositive. The rearrangement uses TRBV29-1 and TRBJ2-7; TRBD1 agrees at 7 bases. The sequenced sample was PBMCs. The DNA for the CDR3 is TGCAGCGTTGGACAGGGATCCTACGAGCAGTACTTC. Translated, it gives CSVGQGSYEQYF.